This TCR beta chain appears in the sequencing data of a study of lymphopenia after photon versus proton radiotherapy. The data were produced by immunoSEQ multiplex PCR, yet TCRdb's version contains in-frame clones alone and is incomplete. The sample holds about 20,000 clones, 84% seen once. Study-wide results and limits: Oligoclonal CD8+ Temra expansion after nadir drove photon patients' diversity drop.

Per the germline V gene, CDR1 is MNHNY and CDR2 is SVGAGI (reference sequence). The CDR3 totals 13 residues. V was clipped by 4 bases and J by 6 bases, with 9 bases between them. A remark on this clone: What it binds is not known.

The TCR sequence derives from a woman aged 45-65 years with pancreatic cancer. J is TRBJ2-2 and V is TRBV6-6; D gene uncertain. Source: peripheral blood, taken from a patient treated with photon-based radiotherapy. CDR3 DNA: TGTGCCAGCAGTTTCCGATTCGCCGGGGAGCTGTTTTTT. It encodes CASSFRFAGELFF.